This T cell receptor beta chain appears in the sequencing data of a study of OX40 agonist ivuxolimab in advanced cancers. In the study overall: Patients were treated with ivuxolimab, an agonistic anti-OX40 (CD134) antibody. Earlier treatment with anti-PD-1, anti-PD-L1 or anti-CTLA-4 was permitted, and about 40% had received some.

The V end lost 3 bases, the J end lost 7 bases, and 13 bases lay between the germline ends. CDR1 and CDR2 from the germline V gene are MNHNS and SASEGT. The CDR3 covers 15 residues. To note about this clone: Its specificity is not known.

Method: immunoSEQ multiplex PCR; TCRdb's copy keeps in-frame clones and lacks some. The repertoire holds approximately 70,000 clones, with 65% to 85% as singletons. The study, taken as a whole, reports: Normalized expansion of T-cell clones was also low for some nonresponders. Circulating CD4+ and CD8+ T cells showed clonal expansion by week 6 at 0.1 to 3.0 mg/kg.

The TCR originated in an adult with an advanced solid tumor such as melanoma, head and neck, liver or kidney cancer. The J gene is TRBJ1-6, the V gene TRBV6-1; possible D gene TRBD1, 6 bases. This sample comprised CD4+ or CD8+ T cells sorted from blood, obtained in a trial of the OX40 agonist ivuxolimab. The CDR3 coding sequence is TGTGCCAGCAGTGAGTTGGACAGAGTAAATTCACCCCTCCACTTT. Translation: CASSELDRVNSPLHF.